In its sample, the clone carrying this T cell receptor beta chain was seen a few times. This PCR relied on a set of 60 Vbeta primers and 13 Jbeta primers. This table comes from immunoSEQ multiplex PCR, and its TCRdb copy is limited to in-frame clones, with some not included. The sample lists about 100,000 clones; approximately 84% were seen once. The CDR3 spans 12 residues. Germline V lookup: CDR1 MNHNS, CDR2 SASEGT. Trimming removed 5 bases from V and 4 bases from J, with 8 bases in between. The data are from a study of cytomegalovirus exposure and HLA in healthy donors. Looking at the study overall: Within the Caucasian-associated ancestry cluster were roughly 81% of the approximately 400 genotyped donors.

The chain employs TRBV6-1 and TRBJ1-1; D gene ambiguous. The clonotype originates from a young man in good health and CMV-seronegative. Sequences were obtained from PBMCs. Here the CDR3 reads CASSFGGTEAFF. CDR3 sequence (DNA): TGTGCCAGCAGTTTCGGAGGCACTGAAGCTTTCTTT.